The clone carrying this T cell receptor (beta chain) was found once. Trimming shortened V by 4 bases and J by 7 bases, and 8 bases separated the two germline ends. The CDR3 extends over 13 amino acids. CDR1 and CDR2 (germline): MNHNS, SASEGT. The sample belongs to a study of cytomegalovirus exposure and HLA in healthy donors. PCR was performed using 60 Vbeta and 13 Jbeta primers. Only in-frame clones appear in the TCRdb table, and some are missing; sequencing was by immunoSEQ multiplex PCR. The table has 150,000 to 180,000 clones, 80% seen once; the top ten hold 9.5% to 15%. The sample was PBMCs. The chain couples TRBV6-1 to TRBJ1-6, with D perhaps matching TRBD1 (5 bases). This sequence originates from a man between 25 and 39 years old in good health and CMV-seropositive. The DNA of the CDR3 is TGTGCCAGCAGTGGGGGACTGAATTCACCCCTCCACTTT. Its protein is CASSGGLNSPLHF.